A selection of T cell receptor beta chains follows, all from one sample in a study of cytomegalovirus exposure and HLA in healthy donors. Some clones are missing from TCRdb's copy, which holds only in-frame ones; the method was immunoSEQ multiplex PCR. In the table there are about 130,000 clones, 80% of which are singletons. Sequenced material: PBMCs. The origin of the receptors is a man aged 30 to 39 in good health and CMV-seropositive. Each CDR3 is given with its conserved first and last residue. A D gene is named only where the DNA matches it firmly. Rows may omit the clone size; those that give it use once, few, many or a size class.

d_call,clone_size,j_call,v_call,cdr3_nt,cdr3_aa
TRBD1,.,TRBJ1-1,TRBV5-1,TGCGCCAGCAGCCGGGGCGCGACAGGGGGCCACACTGAAGCTTTCTTT,CASSRGATGGHTEAFF
.,.,TRBJ1-6,TRBV6-6,TGTGCCAGCAGTTACAATCAGGGGAATTCACCCCTCCACTTT,CASSYNQGNSPLHF
.,.,TRBJ1-1,TRBV7-9,TGTGCCAGCAGCTTGGGACTCCAACCAGTCAGTGGCACTGAAGCTTTCTTT,CASSLGLQPVSGTEAFF
TRBD2,.,TRBJ2-5,TRBV12-5,TGTGCTAGTGGTTCGCGCGGGGGGCCAGGAGAGACCCAGTACTTC,CASGSRGGPGETQYF
TRBD1,.,TRBJ1-4,TRBV6-1,TGTGCCAGCAGTGGCGGGACAGGGGCAGAAAAACTGTTTTTT,CASSGGTGAEKLFF
TRBD2,few,TRBJ2-1,TRBV5-1,TGCGCCAGCAGCTTGGTGGGGGGGACTTACAATGAGCAGTTCTTC,CASSLVGGTYNEQFF
TRBD2,.,TRBJ2-3,TRBV7-3,TGTGCCAGCAGCTCGGGGGGGCCACGGGATACGCAGTATTTT,CASSSGGPRDTQYF
TRBD1,.,TRBJ1-5,TRBV2,TGTGCCAGCACCAAGGCCCGACAGGGTAATCAGCCCCAGCATTTT,CASTKARQGNQPQHF
.,.,TRBJ1-1,TRBV5-1,TGCGCCAGCAGCTCGATCGGAGGGAACACTGAAGCTTTCTTT,CASSSIGGNTEAFF
TRBD1,once,TRBJ1-1,TRBV19,TGTGCCAGTAGTCAGGGGGATCACACTGAAGCTTTCTTT,CASSQGDHTEAFF
.,.,TRBJ1-1,TRBV6-5,TGTGCCAGCAGTTACCATCCCGGGGGGGAGAACACTGAAGCTTTCTTT,CASSYHPGGENTEAFF
TRBD2,.,TRBJ2-5,TRBV5-1,TGCGCCAGCAGCGTGACTAGCGGGGGGACAGAGACCCAGTACTTC,CASSVTSGGTETQYF
TRBD1,.,TRBJ1-2,TRBV6-1,TGTGCCAGCAGGCAGGACAGGGGGGAAGGCTACACCTTC,CASRQDRGEGYTF
TRBD1,.,TRBJ2-3,TRBV6-5,TGTGCCAGCACCAAGACAGGGGGCTTCACAGATACGCAGTATTTT,CASTKTGGFTDTQYF
.,.,TRBJ1-6,TRBV5-1,TGCGCCAGCAGCTTGGATTTAGGTCCCGGCGGTTCACCCCTCCACTTT,CASSLDLGPGGSPLHF
.,.,TRBJ2-7,TRBV18,TGTGCCAGCTCACCTCCGGGACATACTACTACGATGCAGTACTTC,CASSPPGHTTTMQYF
.,.,TRBJ1-1,TRBV18,TGTGCCAGCTCACGTCCGGACACCAACACTGAAGCTTTCTTT,CASSRPDTNTEAFF
TRBD2,.,TRBJ2-3,TRBV5-1,TGCGCCAGCAGGCAGCGGGGGGGCTTGGATACGCAGTATTTT,CASRQRGGLDTQYF
.,few,TRBJ2-1,TRBV25-1,TGTGCCAGCACCCAGGGTAACTACAATGAGCAGTTCTTC,CASTQGNYNEQFF
.,.,TRBJ1-2,TRBV29-1,TGCAGCGTTGAATGGCCAGGGGCTAACTATGGCTACACCTTC,CSVEWPGANYGYTF
.,.,TRBJ2-2,TRBV5-5,TGTGCCAGCAGCTTGGGGAGCACCGGGGAGCTGTTTTTT,CASSLGSTGELFF
TRBD1,.,TRBJ1-6,TRBV6-1,TGTGCCAGCAGAGAAGGACAGGGGAGGAATTCACCCCTCCACTTT,CASREGQGRNSPLHF
TRBD2,.,TRBJ2-3,TRBV30,TGTGCCTGGAGTGTGGCGGGGGTCCTAGATACGCAGTATTTT,CAWSVAGVLDTQYF
TRBD1,.,TRBJ1-2,TRBV5-6,TGTGCCAGCAGCTTCGACAGGGTGTATGGCTACACCTTC,CASSFDRVYGYTF
.,.,TRBJ1-1,TRBV21-1,TGTGCCAGCAGCAAAGAGGCCCAGGCTCTGACTGAAGCTTTCTTT,CASSKEAQALTEAFF
.,.,TRBJ1-2,TRBV6-6,TGTGCCAGCAGTTGGGCCTCCTATTATGGCTACACCTTC,CASSWASYYGYTF
TRBD1,few,TRBJ1-4,TRBV27,TGTGCCAGCAGACGACAGGGGGGTGAAAAACTGTTTTTT,CASRRQGGEKLFF
.,.,TRBJ2-7,TRBV14,TGTGCCAGCAGCCACCAGCCGGCAGGGTTCTACGAGCAGTACTTC,CASSHQPAGFYEQYF
TRBD1,.,TRBJ1-5,TRBV6-5,TGTGCCAGCAGTACAGGGGGCGGAGGTCAGCCCCAGCATTTT,CASSTGGGGQPQHF
TRBD2,.,TRBJ2-5,TRBV7-3,TGTGCCAGCAGCTTAAGCGGGGGTACTCAAGAGACCCAGTACTTC,CASSLSGGTQETQYF
TRBD1,.,TRBJ2-7,TRBV5-6,TGTGCCAGCAGCTCGGGGACAGGGCCCTACGAGCAGTACTTC,CASSSGTGPYEQYF
.,.,TRBJ1-3,TRBV5-6,TGTGCCAGCAGCTTGACAGGAAGAAACACCATATATTTT,CASSLTGRNTIYF
.,.,TRBJ1-1,TRBV29-1,TGCAGCGTCGACCAACTAAAGGGAGACGAAGCTTTCTTT,CSVDQLKGDEAFF
TRBD1,.,TRBJ2-7,TRBV7-2,TGTGCCAGCAGCTTTGACAGGGTGGACGAGCAGTACTTC,CASSFDRVDEQYF
.,.,TRBJ1-1,TRBV5-1,TGCGCCAGCAGCTTGGGCAGGGAACACACTGAAGCTTTCTTT,CASSLGREHTEAFF
.,.,TRBJ1-3,TRBV5-1,TGCGCCAGCAGCTTGTTGGGCACCTCGTCTGGAAACACCATATATTTT,CASSLLGTSSGNTIYF
.,once,TRBJ1-5,TRBV19,TGTGCCAGTAGGGATAGGTTAGCTCACCGGGGAGAGCCCCAGCATTTT,CASRDRLAHRGEPQHF
TRBD2,.,TRBJ2-5,TRBV19,TGTGCCAGTAGTTCTCTAGCGGGGGTCGAGACCCAGTACTTC,CASSSLAGVETQYF
.,.,TRBJ2-5,TRBV6-5,TGTGCCAGCAGGCCCTCCCTAGCGCTAGAGACCCAGTACTTC,CASRPSLALETQYF
TRBD2,.,TRBJ2-3,TRBV9,TGTGCCAGCAGCGCCGGGGGGGGCCCCCTCACAGATACGCAGTATTTT,CASSAGGGPLTDTQYF
.,.,TRBJ2-1,TRBV7-8,TGTGCCAGCAGCCCCGAACCGGCAGGGAACCCCTACAATGAGCAGTTCTTC,CASSPEPAGNPYNEQFF
.,.,TRBJ2-3,TRBV4-1,TGCGCCAGCAGCCAGGAAATCCGACAGTACACAGATACGCAGTATTTT,CASSQEIRQYTDTQYF
TRBD1,.,TRBJ1-1,TRBV28,TGTGCCAGCAGTCCCTTGACAGGGATGAACACTGAAGCTTTCTTT,CASSPLTGMNTEAFF
.,.,TRBJ1-1,TRBV2,TGTGCCAGCTGGGAGTTGTTCTTT,CASWELFF
.,.,TRBJ2-7,TRBV7-6,TGTGCCAGCAGCTTAGAGGGGGAGCGGAGCGAGCAGTACTTC,CASSLEGERSEQYF
TRBD2,.,TRBJ2-1,TRBV6-1,TGTGCCAGCAGACTAGGCGGGGGAGGGAATGAGCAGTTCTTC,CASRLGGGGNEQFF
.,few,TRBJ1-2,TRBV2,TGTGCCAGCAAAGGGGACTCTGGTGGCTACACCTTC,CASKGDSGGYTF
.,.,TRBJ1-2,TRBV6-6,TGTGCCAGCCGACAAGGCTATGGCTACACCTTC,CASRQGYGYTF
.,.,TRBJ2-3,TRBV18,TGTGCCAGCTCACCACCGAACCTCGGGTACACAGATACGCAGTATTTT,CASSPPNLGYTDTQYF
.,few,TRBJ1-1,TRBV28,TGTGCCAGCAGCGCGGGACTCACGAACACTGAAGCTTTCTTT,CASSAGLTNTEAFF
.,.,TRBJ1-2,TRBV5-1,TGCGCCAGCAGCTTGGAGAGGGGAGGCTATGGCTACACCTTC,CASSLERGGYGYTF
TRBD1,.,TRBJ2-1,TRBV6-1,TGTGCCAGCAGTGGACTCAGGGGGTCCGGCAGTGAGCAGTTCTTC,CASSGLRGSGSEQFF